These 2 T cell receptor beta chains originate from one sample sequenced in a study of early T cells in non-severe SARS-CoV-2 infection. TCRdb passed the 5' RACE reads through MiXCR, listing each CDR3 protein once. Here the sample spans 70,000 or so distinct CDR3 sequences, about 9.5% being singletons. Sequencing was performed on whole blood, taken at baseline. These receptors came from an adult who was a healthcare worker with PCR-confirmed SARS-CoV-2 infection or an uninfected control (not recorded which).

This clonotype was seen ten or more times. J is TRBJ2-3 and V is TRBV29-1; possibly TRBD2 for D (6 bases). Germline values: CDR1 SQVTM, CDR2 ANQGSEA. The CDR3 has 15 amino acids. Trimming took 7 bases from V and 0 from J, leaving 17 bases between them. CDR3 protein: CSASGTPSSTDTQYF. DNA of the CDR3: TGCAGCGCCTCCGGGACTCCCTCCAGCACAGATACGCAGTATTTT.

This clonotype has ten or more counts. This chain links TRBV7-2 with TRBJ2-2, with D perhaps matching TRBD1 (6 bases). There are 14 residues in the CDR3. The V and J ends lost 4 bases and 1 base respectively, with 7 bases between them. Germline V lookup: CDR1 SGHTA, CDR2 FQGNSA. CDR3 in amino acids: CASSWGRNTGELFF. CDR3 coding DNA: TGTGCCAGCAGCTGGGGGCGGAACACCGGGGAGCTGTTTTTT.